This T cell receptor beta chain was retrieved from a study of T-cell reconstitution after alpha-beta-depleted transplantation in children. The sample holds many counts of this clonotype. The antigen is unknown. Findings and caveats of the study: Day-60 TCRbeta diversity that was high in some patients was derived from surviving recipient T cells and thymic progenitors.

Preparation of the TCRbeta library used unique molecular identifiers. TCRdb called the PCR reads again in MiXCR, with one record for every CDR3 protein. The sample shows 700,000 to 950,000 distinct CDR3 sequences, 16% of them seen only once. The sample was PBMCs, mostly from graft donor cells, taken 360 days after TCRalphabeta/CD19-depleted stem cell transplant. This TCR was sampled from a male patient younger than 18 who had a stem cell transplant for acute lymphoblastic leukemia, so the T cells may come from the graft donor.

CDR3 residues: CASSPKDRVQPQHF. In DNA form, the CDR3 reads TGTGCCAGCAGTCCGAAGGACAGGGTGCAGCCCCAGCATTTT. The rearrangement joins TRBV27 to TRBJ1-5, with 8 bases matching TRBD1. Unmatched junction bases numbered 7, after V lost 5 bases and J lost 7 bases. The germline gives CDR1 MNHEY, CDR2 SMNVEV (reference sequence). This CDR3 has 14 residues.